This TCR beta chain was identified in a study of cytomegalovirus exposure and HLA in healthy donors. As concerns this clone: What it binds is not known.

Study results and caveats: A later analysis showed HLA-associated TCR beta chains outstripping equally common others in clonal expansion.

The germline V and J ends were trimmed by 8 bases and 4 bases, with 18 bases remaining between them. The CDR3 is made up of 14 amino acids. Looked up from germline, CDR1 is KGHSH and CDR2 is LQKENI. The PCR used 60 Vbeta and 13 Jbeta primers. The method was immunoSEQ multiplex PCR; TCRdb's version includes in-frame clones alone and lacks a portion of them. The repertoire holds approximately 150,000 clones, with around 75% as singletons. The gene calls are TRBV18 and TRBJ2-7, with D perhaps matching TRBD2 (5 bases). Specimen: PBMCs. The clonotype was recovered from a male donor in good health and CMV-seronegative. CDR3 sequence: CASLPGIGSYEQYF. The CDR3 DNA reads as TGTGCCAGCCTACCCGGGATAGGGTCGTACGAGCAGTACTTC.